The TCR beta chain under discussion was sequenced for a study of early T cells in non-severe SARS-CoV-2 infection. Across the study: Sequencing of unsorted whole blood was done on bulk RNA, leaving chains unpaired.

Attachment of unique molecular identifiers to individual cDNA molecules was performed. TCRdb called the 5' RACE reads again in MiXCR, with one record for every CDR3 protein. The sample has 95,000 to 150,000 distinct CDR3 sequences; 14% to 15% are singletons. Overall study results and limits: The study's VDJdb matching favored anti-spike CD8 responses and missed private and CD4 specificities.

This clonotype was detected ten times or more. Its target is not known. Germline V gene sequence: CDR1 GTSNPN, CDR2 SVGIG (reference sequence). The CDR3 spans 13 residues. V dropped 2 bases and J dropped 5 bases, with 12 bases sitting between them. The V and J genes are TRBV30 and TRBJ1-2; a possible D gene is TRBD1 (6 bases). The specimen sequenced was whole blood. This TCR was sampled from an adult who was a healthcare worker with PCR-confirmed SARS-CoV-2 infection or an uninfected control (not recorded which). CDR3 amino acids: CAWSLIRGYGYTF. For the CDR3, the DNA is TGTGCCTGGAGTTTAATCAGGGGATATGGCTACACCTTC.